This T cell receptor (beta chain) was observed in a study of CD8+ T cells in alopecia areata. J was trimmed by 8 bases and V by 8 bases; bases with no gene match: 3. The CDR3 is made up of 13 amino acids. The V gene's germline CDR1 is ENHRY and CDR2 SYGVKD. Investigators isolated RNA and reverse transcribed it into cDNA to act as the sequencing template. Libraries were prepared by immunoSEQ multiplex PCR; TCRdb keeps only in-frame clonotypes and omits some of them. The sample shows 140,000 to 150,000 clones, roughly 50% of them seen only once. This clone was detected only a few times. Sequenced material: CD4+ T cells sorted from blood. The sequence derives from a human donor with alopecia areata. The rearrangement uses TRBV10-3 and TRBJ2-1; 13 positions match TRBD2. CDR3 residues: CAIRTSGSDEQFF. In nucleotides, the CDR3 is TGTGCCATCCGGACTAGCGGGAGCGATGAGCAGTTCTTC.